The 18 T cell receptor beta chains given below trace back to one sample, sequenced in a study of control samples from healthy donors and cancer patients. Profiled with immunoSEQ multiplex PCR; TCRdb holds only in-frame clones, not every one. Here the sample spans 120,000 to 150,000 clones, around nine tenths being singletons. Sequenced: blood. All receptors come from a woman younger than 45 in good health.

The chain carries TRBV5-1 and TRBJ2-3; TRBD1 might be the D (6 bases). V lost 0 bases, J lost 5 bases, and 13 bases lay in between. In germline, CDR1 is SGHRS, CDR2 YFSETQ. The CDR3 length is 15 residues. CDR3 sequence reads: CASSLDRVAGDTQYF. DNA for the CDR3: TGCGCCAGCAGCTTGGACAGGGTTGCTGGAGATACGCAGTATTTT.

The J gene is TRBJ2-2, the V gene TRBV27; 15 bases are a match to TRBD2. Germline V lookup: CDR1 MNHEY, CDR2 SMNVEV (reference sequence). The CDR3 sequence is 20 residues long. V lost 8 bases, J lost 0 bases, and 13 bases stayed unmatched. The CDR3 loop reads CASVSGRTSGRVPNTGELFF. In DNA, the CDR3 is TGTGCCAGCGTCAGCGGGAGGACTAGCGGGAGGGTGCCGAACACCGGGGAGCTGTTTTTT.

The rearrangement uses TRBV6-5 and TRBJ2-5; 11 bases are a match to TRBD1. The ends lost 6 bases at V and 4 bases at J; junction bases unmatched: 4. CDR3 length equals 14 residues. Germline CDR1 is MNHEY and CDR2 is SVGAGI. The chain's CDR3 is CASRDRGLGETQYF. DNA for the CDR3: TGTGCCAGCAGGGACAGGGGGCTAGGAGAGACCCAGTACTTC.

The chain employs TRBV5-6 and TRBJ1-5; D unclear. V shed 2 bases and J shed 1 base, with 10 bases lying between them. In germline, CDR1 is SGHDT, CDR2 YYEEEE. The CDR3 totals 15 residues. The DNA of the CDR3 is TGTGCCAGCAGCTTTTGGGTGCAGAGCAATCAGCCCCAGCATTTT. Translation gives CASSFWVQSNQPQHF.

The V call is TRBV6-5, the J call TRBJ2-5; no definite D call. The V end lost 6 bases, the J end lost 4 bases, and 18 bases lay between the germline ends. The CDR3 runs 15 residues. CDR1 is MNHEY, CDR2 SVGAGI, per germline. The CDR3 DNA reads TGTGCCAGCAGCCCCCCCGGCAGGCCACGAGAGACCCAGTACTTC. It encodes CASSPPGRPRETQYF.

This chain joins TRBV3-1 (or the pseudogene TRBV3-2) and TRBJ2-7; D is uncertain. Germline CDR1 reads LGHDT; CDR2 reads YNNKEL (reference sequence). Between the trimmed V and J ends, which lost 4 bases and 2 bases, there was a span of 12 bases. CDR3 length: 14 residues. The CDR3 region has the DNA TGTGCCAGCAGCCCCCCGGGCGCCCCCTACGAGCAGTACTTC. It encodes CASSPPGAPYEQYF.

This chain connects TRBV6-5 to TRBJ1-5, with 7 bases aligning to TRBD1. CDR3 length equals 14 residues. The germline gives CDR1 MNHEY, CDR2 SVGAGI. The trim removed 5 bases at V and 3 bases at J, leaving 4 bases unmatched. CDR3 coding DNA: TGTGCCAGCAGTAAGGGACAGAACAATCAGCCCCAGCATTTT. It yields the protein CASSKGQNNQPQHF.

Only one count was recorded for this clone. The gene calls are TRBV4-2 and TRBJ1-1, with a tentative D call TRBD1 (5 bases). V was clipped by 6 bases and J by 1 base, with 21 bases between them. Per germline, CDR1 LGHNA and CDR2 YNFKEQ. The CDR3 runs 17 residues. CDR3 sequence: CASSPPRPQGRNTEAFF. The CDR3 region has the DNA TGTGCCAGCAGTCCACCTAGGCCGCAGGGACGGAACACTGAAGCTTTCTTT.

The J gene is TRBJ1-6, the V gene TRBV7-9; D perhaps matches TRBD1 (5 bases). V was pared by 1 base and J by 8 bases, with 9 bases between. Germline lookup yields CDR1 SEHNR and CDR2 FQNEAQ (reference sequence). This CDR3 is built from 14 residues. CDR3 residues: CASSLGQGDSPLHF. DNA of the CDR3: TGTGCCAGCAGCTTAGGGCAGGGAGATTCACCCCTCCACTTT.

This chain joins TRBV4-2 and TRBJ1-3; D gene uncertain. The CDR3 runs to 16 residues. Germline V gene data show CDR1 as LGHNA and CDR2 as YNFKEQ. V was pared by 1 base and J by 0 bases, with 10 bases between. This chain's CDR3 is CASSQALGFSGNTIYF. The CDR3 region has the DNA TGTGCCAGCAGCCAAGCCCTCGGCTTCTCTGGAAACACCATATATTTT.

The V gene is TRBV20-1, the J gene TRBJ2-1, with unresolved D. V was shortened by 0 bases and J by 10 bases, with 7 bases between the two germline ends. CDR1 and CDR2 (germline): DFQATT, SNEGSKA (reference sequence). This CDR3 region has 11 residues. CDR3 in amino acids: CSARDSREQFF. The CDR3 DNA reads as TGCAGTGCTAGAGATAGTCGGGAGCAGTTCTTC.

This clone has a handful of counts. This chain connects TRBV7-9 to TRBJ2-7, with D hard to call. The V gene's germline CDR1 is SEHNR and CDR2 FQNEAQ (reference sequence). The CDR3 spans 13 residues. Deletions cut 0 bases from V and 0 bases from J, with 3 bases between. Here the CDR3 reads CASSLASSYEQYF. The CDR3 region has the DNA TGTGCCAGCAGCTTAGCTAGCTCCTACGAGCAGTACTTC.

This clone was counted once. The rearrangement joins TRBV5-1 to TRBJ1-5; 7 positions agree with TRBD1. This CDR3 is built from 15 residues. V trimming: 4 bases; J trimming: 6 bases; junction bases outside the gene matches: 10. The germline CDR1 and CDR2 sequences are SGHRS and YFSETQ. CDR3 bases: TGCGCCAGCAGCCAAACAGGGGCCGGGGGTCAGCCCCAGCATTTT. Translated, it gives CASSQTGAGGQPQHF.

The count of this clone is one. The rearrangement links TRBV28 to TRBJ1-2, with TRBD1 matching over 7 bases. The V and J ends lost 7 bases and 7 bases, in that order; junction bases with no gene match: 15. CDR3 size: 15 residues. CDR1 and CDR2 (germline): MDHEN, SYDVKM. The CDR3 is CASTPSRQGGSGYTF. The CDR3 DNA reads TGTGCCAGCACCCCCTCGAGGCAGGGGGGGAGTGGCTACACCTTC.

This chain links TRBV19 with TRBJ1-1, with D possibly being TRBD1 (5 bases). CDR3 length equals 16 residues. CDR1 is LNHDA, CDR2 SQIVND, per germline (reference sequence). Trimming pared 6 bases from V and 1 base from J, leaving 18 bases between. This chain's CDR3 is CASSLGERGGNTEAFF. In nucleotides, the CDR3 is TGTGCCAGTAGCCTAGGAGAGCGCGGGGGGAACACTGAAGCTTTCTTT.

Concerning this clone: This specimen includes other DNA sequences encoding the same CDR3. The rearrangement links TRBV12-5 to TRBJ2-6; D gene uncertain. CDR1 is LGHNT, CDR2 FRNRAP, per germline. The CDR3 length is 13 residues. V was pared by 6 bases and J by 1 base, with 4 bases between. The CDR3 nucleotides are TGTGCTAGTGGCCCGTCTGGGGCCAACGTCCTGACTTTC. Translated: CASGPSGANVLTF. Based on the CDR3 plus reference TRBV12-5 and TRBJ2-6, the full variable domain is DARVTQTPRHKVTEMGQEVTMRCQPILGHNTVFWYRQTMMQGLELLAYFRNRAPLDDSGMPKDRFSAEMPDATLATLKIQPSEPRDSAVYFCASGPSGANVLTFGAGSRLTVL.

This sequence joins TRBV27 and TRBJ2-3; 8 bases align to TRBD2. The V gene's germline CDR1 is MNHEY and CDR2 SMNVEV (reference sequence). CDR3 length equals 17 residues. Trimming took 6 bases from V and 4 from J; bases not matched to a gene: 15. CDR3 coding DNA: TGTGCCAGCAGCCTCATCCGGTTGACTAGCGCCGCAGATACGCAGTATTTT. Protein product: CASSLIRLTSAADTQYF.

The genes are TRBV3-1 (or the pseudogene TRBV3-2) and TRBJ1-2, with 7 bases identical to TRBD1. The CDR3 contains 15 residues. Germline assignment: CDR1 LGHDT and CDR2 YNNKEL (reference sequence). J was trimmed by 6 bases and V by 2 bases; bases with no gene match: 9. For the CDR3, the DNA is TGTGCCAGCAGCCAACGGAGACAGGGCCTGGATGGCTACACCTTC. Translated, it gives CASSQRRQGLDGYTF.